These T cell receptor beta chains were read from a single sample in a study of CD8 T cells in Susac syndrome. One entry per CDR3 protein, called by TCRdb with MiXCR from the immunoSEQ multiplex PCR reads. Altogether 170,000 or so distinct CDR3 sequences are present, roughly 92% being singletons, with the ten largest covering approximately 0.09%. Sequencing used CD4+ T cells from PBMCs. The source of these receptors is a human donor with multiple sclerosis. Each CDR3 is given with its conserved first and last residue. The D gene is left open where the match is weak. Clone size is stated in some rows and not others, as once, few, many or a class when expanded.

TRBJ1-2,-,TRBV28,-,TGTGCCAGCGACGTTGGAGCGAAGAACTATGGCTACACCTTC,CASDVGAKNYGYTF
TRBJ2-1,-,TRBV7-3,-,TGTGCCAGCAGCGCTCAGAGGGGACATGAGCAGTTCTTC,CASSAQRGHEQFF
TRBJ2-2,-,TRBV30,TRBD1,TGTGCCTGGAGTGTATTTGGGACAGGGGGCACCGGGGAGCTGTTTTTT,CAWSVFGTGGTGELFF
TRBJ2-7,once,TRBV7-2,-,TGTGCCAGCAGCAGGTACACCGACTACGAGCAGTACTTC,CASSRYTDYEQYF
TRBJ2-2,-,TRBV12-3/TRBV12-4,-,TGTGCCAGCAGTCTTGGGACCTACGGTGGCGGGGAGCTGTTTTTT,CASSLGTYGGGELFF
TRBJ2-7,-,TRBV5-4,-,TGTGCCAGCAGCTTGACCTCCTCAATAAGCGAGCAGTACTTC,CASSLTSSISEQYF
TRBJ1-1,-,TRBV3-1,-,TGTGCCAGCAGCCAAGTTCGGGGCACTGAAGCTTTCTTT,CASSQVRGTEAFF
TRBJ2-3,-,TRBV5-1,TRBD1,TGCGCCAGCAGTTACCGACAGGGGGCTATAACAGATACGCAGTATTTT,CASSYRQGAITDTQYF
TRBJ2-3,-,TRBV18,TRBD2,TGTGCCAGCTCGTCTACTAGCGGGAGCACAGATACGCAGTATTTT,CASSSTSGSTDTQYF
TRBJ1-1,-,TRBV4-1,-,TGCGCCAGCAGGCGCATTCCAGGGAGGGCGGGCACTGAAGCTTTCTTT,CASRRIPGRAGTEAFF
TRBJ1-4,once,TRBV6-4,-,TGTGCCAGAGGCGCCGTCAAGGAAAAACTGTTTTTT,CARGAVKEKLFF
TRBJ2-5,-,TRBV12-3/TRBV12-4,-,TGTGCCAGCAGTTTAGGTCGGGGAAGTGAGACCCAGTACTTC,CASSLGRGSETQYF
TRBJ2-5,few,TRBV6-5,TRBD2,TGTGCCAGCAGTTCACGGGGGGGAGAGACCCAGTACTTC,CASSSRGGETQYF
TRBJ2-5,-,TRBV12-3/TRBV12-4,-,TGTGCCAGCAGTTTGGCCGACCAAGAGACCCAGTACTTC,CASSLADQETQYF
TRBJ2-2,-,TRBV11-2,TRBD2,TGTGCCAGCAGCTCCATAGCGGGAGGGTTCAGAACCGGGGAGCTGTTTTTT,CASSSIAGGFRTGELFF
TRBJ1-4,-,TRBV20-1,-,TGCAGTGCTAGAGATACGGGGATAAATGAAAAACTGTTTTTT,CSARDTGINEKLFF
TRBJ1-1,-,TRBV30,-,TGTGCCTGGAGTGTACACGGGAACACTGAAGCTTTCTTT,CAWSVHGNTEAFF
TRBJ2-6,-,TRBV5-1,-,TGCGCCAGCAGCTTGGGTAGTTCTGGGGCCAACGTCCTGACTTTC,CASSLGSSGANVLTF
TRBJ1-5,-,TRBV7-9,-,TGTGCCAGCAGCTTAGCGTTCAATCAGCCCCAGCATTTT,CASSLAFNQPQHF
TRBJ2-3,-,TRBV24-1,-,TGTGCCACCAGTGACAGGCTAAGGGCAGATACGCAGTATTTT,CATSDRLRADTQYF
TRBJ1-1,once,TRBV19,-,TGTGCCAGTAGTATCTTGGCGCTACCCAACACTGAAGCTTTCTTT,CASSILALPNTEAFF
TRBJ2-4,-,TRBV6-5,-,TGTGCCAGCAGTTACAGTTCCAGCCTAGCCAAAAACATTCAGTACTTC,CASSYSSSLAKNIQYF
TRBJ2-5,once,TRBV12-3/TRBV12-4,-,TGTGCCAGCAGTCAGCGGCAAGAGACCCAGTACTTC,CASSQRQETQYF
TRBJ2-7,-,TRBV27,-,TGTGCCAGCAGTCCATATCCCCAGGTGGGCTCCTACGAGCAGTACTTC,CASSPYPQVGSYEQYF
TRBJ2-1,-,TRBV6-5,TRBD1,TGTGCCAGCAGTTACTCTGGGACAGGGGCTTCTGAGCAGTTCTTC,CASSYSGTGASEQFF
TRBJ1-2,-,TRBV25-1,TRBD1,TGTGCCAGCAGCTTCAGGGGGCGCGACTATGGCTACACCTTC,CASSFRGRDYGYTF
TRBJ2-6,-,TRBV6-2/TRBV6-3,-,TGTGCCAGCAGAAGCTACAGTCTGACTGGGGCCAACGTCCTGACTTTC,CASRSYSLTGANVLTF
TRBJ2-4,-,TRBV29-1,-,TGCAGCGTTGGAGAAGCCAAAAACATTCAGTACTTC,CSVGEAKNIQYF
TRBJ2-7,once,TRBV3-1,TRBD2,TGTGCCAGCAGCCAAGACCCAGCGGGGATTCCCTACGAGCAGTACTTC,CASSQDPAGIPYEQYF
TRBJ2-7,-,TRBV7-8,-,TGTGCCAGCAGCCCCAGCCGGGGCATCCACGAGCAGTACTTC,CASSPSRGIHEQYF
TRBJ2-7,-,TRBV27,TRBD2,TGTGCCAGCCGTGGACTAGCGGGAGTTGTATACGAGCAGTACTTC,CASRGLAGVVYEQYF
TRBJ2-7,-,TRBV5-6,-,TGTGCCAGCAGCCCCACGAAGCGTTACTACGAGCAGTACTTC,CASSPTKRYYEQYF
TRBJ1-1,once,TRBV28,-,TGTGCCAGCAGTCCTGATACCACTGAAGCTTTCTTT,CASSPDTTEAFF
TRBJ2-5,-,TRBV19,-,TGTGCCAGTAGTCGGCAGGGAGAGACCCAGTACTTC,CASSRQGETQYF
TRBJ2-7,-,TRBV6-1,-,TGTGCCAGCAGGACTGATCGTTACGAGCAGTACTTC,CASRTDRYEQYF
TRBJ1-5,-,TRBV4-2,-,TGTGCCAGCAGCCAAGATCCGTTGGGGGGGATGTTGGGGAATCAGCCCCAGCATTTT,CASSQDPLGGMLGNQPQHF
TRBJ1-5,-,TRBV6-1,-,TGTGCCAGCAGTCCCCGAGGGTTAGAATTCGAGGACCGCAGAAATCAGCCCCAGCATTTT,CASSPRGLEFEDRRNQPQHF
TRBJ1-2,once,TRBV7-9,-,TGTGCCAGCAGCCGGGACGGTGCTATTGGTGGCTACACCTTC,CASSRDGAIGGYTF
TRBJ2-7,-,TRBV11-2,-,TGTGCCAGCAGCTTAGATCTCCAGGGGACCTACGAGCAGTACTTC,CASSLDLQGTYEQYF
TRBJ2-5,-,TRBV28,-,TGTGCCAGCAGTACGGACAAACGCCAGACCCAGTACTTC,CASSTDKRQTQYF
TRBJ2-2,-,TRBV24-1,TRBD1,TGTGCCACCAGAGGTCCGGGGACAGCAGCGACCGGGGAGCTGTTTTTT,CATRGPGTAATGELFF
TRBJ2-1,-,TRBV12-3/TRBV12-4,-,TGTGCCAGCAGTTTAGCAGGGGACAATGAGCAGTTCTTC,CASSLAGDNEQFF
TRBJ2-1,-,TRBV6-5,TRBD2,TGTGCCAGCAGTTACATTAGCGGGAGGGCCGACAATGAGCAGTTCTTC,CASSYISGRADNEQFF
TRBJ2-5,-,TRBV7-9,TRBD1,TGTGCCAGCAGCTCGAAAGGGGTGACAGGGACGAGTCAGGAGACCCAGTACTTC,CASSSKGVTGTSQETQYF
TRBJ1-1,-,TRBV6-2/TRBV6-3,-,TGTGCCAGCAGTTCCTCGTACACTGAAGCTTTCTTT,CASSSSYTEAFF